Listed here are 17 T cell receptor beta chains from one sample, sequenced in a study of neoadjuvant anti-PD-1 for oral cavity cancer. Data came from immunoSEQ multiplex PCR; TCRdb stores just in-frame clones and leaves some out. This sample has about 16,000 clones, with less than 80% found just once. The source was PBMCs, collected before nivolumab (anti-PD-1) treatment. The receptors were sampled from a person aged 35-79 years with oral cavity squamous cell carcinoma.

The V and J genes are TRBV6-5 and TRBJ2-7; D unclear. Trimming removed 6 bases at V and 5 bases at J, with 11 bases between. CDR1 is MNHEY, CDR2 SVGAGI, per germline. This CDR3 comprises 12 residues. The CDR3: CASSSTVNEQYF. Here the CDR3 DNA reads TGTGCCAGCAGCTCAACCGTAAACGAGCAGTACTTC.

The genes are TRBV2 and TRBJ2-1, with TRBD1 matching 7 bases. This CDR3 spans 13 amino acids. CDR1 and CDR2 from the germline V gene are SNHLY and FYNNEI. Trimming removed 7 bases from V and 15 bases from J; junction bases left unmatched: 15. CDR3 nucleotides: TGTGCCAGCATACTAGGTGGGGACAGCCCCTCGTTCTTC. Translating gives CASILGGDSPSFF. The full variable domain, in which reference TRBV2 and TRBJ2-1 provide the parts outside the CDR3, is EPEVTQTPSHQVTQMGQEVILRCVPISNHLYFYWYRQILGQKVEFLVSFYNNEISEKSEIFDDQFSVERPDGSNFTLKIRSTKLEDSAMYFCASILGGDSPSFFGPGTRLTVL.

The chain combines TRBV5-6 with TRBJ2-3; 9 positions agree with TRBD2. This CDR3 is 14 amino acids long. The junction had 3 bases not matched to a gene; V was cut back by 2 bases and J by 5 bases. Germline assignment: CDR1 SGHDT and CDR2 YYEEEE. This CDR3 is CASSLRLAEDTQYF. DNA of the CDR3: TGTGCCAGCAGCTTACGACTAGCGGAAGATACGCAGTATTTT.

The chain recombines TRBV5-1 with TRBJ2-1, with TRBD2 matching 12 bases. The CDR3 contains 15 residues. V trimming: 4 bases; J trimming: 8 bases; junction bases outside the gene matches: 7. Germline CDR1 SGHRS, CDR2 YFSETQ. This CDR3 is CASSEGLAGFDEQFF. As DNA, the CDR3 is TGCGCCAGCAGCGAGGGACTAGCGGGTTTCGATGAGCAGTTCTTC. Combining the CDR3 with reference TRBV5-1 and TRBJ2-1 gives the whole variable domain KAGVTQTPRYLIKTRGQQVTLSCSPISGHRSVSWYQQTPGQGLQFLFEYFSETQRNKGNFPGRFSGRQFSNSRSEMNVSTLELGDSALYLCASSEGLAGFDEQFFGPGTRLTVL.

The V gene is TRBV6-1, the J gene TRBJ2-7, with 10 bases lining up with TRBD1. The CDR3 extends over 13 amino acids. Unmatched junction bases numbered 3, after V lost 8 bases and J lost 2 bases. CDR1 MNHNS and CDR2 SASEGT come from the germline V gene. The CDR3 nucleotides read TGTGCCAGCGACAGGGGGCTCACCTACGAGCAGTACTTC. This sequence encodes CASDRGLTYEQYF.

V is TRBV29-1 and J is TRBJ1-1; D gene uncertain. The CDR3 runs to 13 residues. Trimming removed 7 bases at V and 2 bases at J, with 14 bases between. Germline assignment: CDR1 SQVTM and CDR2 ANQGSEA. The CDR3 region is CSAAGSLNTEAFF. DNA of the CDR3: TGCAGCGCCGCCGGTTCTTTAAACACTGAAGCTTTCTTT.

About this clone: The junction differs from germline at one of its ends, possibly a read error. This chain links TRBV7-7 with TRBJ2-2; 15 nucleotides align to TRBD2. Germline loops: CDR1 SSHAT, CDR2 FNYEAQ (reference sequence). CDR3 length: 19 residues. CDR3 nucleotides: TGTGCTAGCAGCCAAATGGGACTAGCGGGAGGTGGGAACACCGGGGAGCTGTTTTTT. This sequence encodes CASSQMGLAGGGNTGELFF.

Comments on this clone: The junction departs from germline at one end; a sequencing error may be responsible. This rearrangement joins TRBV7-7 to TRBJ2-1; 10 bases match TRBD2. This CDR3 contains 14 residues. Germline CDR1 and CDR2: SSHAT and FNYEAQ (reference sequence). CDR3 in amino acids: CASSLAGGHNEQFF. CDR3 DNA: TGTGCTAGCAGCTTAGCGGGAGGCCACAATGAGCAGTTCTTC. Using reference TRBV7-7 and TRBJ2-1 for the parts outside the CDR3, the full variable domain is GAGVSQSPRYKVTKRGQDVTLRCDPISSHATLYWYQQALGQGPEFLTYFNYEAQPDKSGLPSDRFSAERPEGSISTLTIQRTEQRDSAMYRCASSLAGGHNEQFFGPGTRLTVL.

There are a few counts of this clone. The chain is built from TRBV2 and TRBJ1-2, with D perhaps matching TRBD1 (5 bases). CDR1 is SNHLY and CDR2 is FYNNEI in the germline V gene. This CDR3 contains 12 residues. Trimming stripped 7 bases from V and 7 bases from J, with 13 bases between. The CDR3 region is CASIRDERGYTF. Here the CDR3 DNA reads TGTGCCAGCATACGGGACGAACGTGGCTACACCTTC.

This chain joins TRBV28 and TRBJ2-7; TRBD1 matches at 9 bases. J was trimmed by 12 bases and V by 6 bases; bases with no gene match: 12. The CDR3 is made up of 13 amino acids. Per the germline V gene, CDR1 is MDHEN and CDR2 is SYDVKM. CDR3 bases: TGTGCCAGCAGCCAAAACGACAGGGGGGTTCCGTACTTC. Residues: CASSQNDRGVPYF.

The chain couples TRBV2 to TRBJ2-5; D is uncertain. The V end was cut by 7 bases, the J end by 0 bases, with 3 bases between. Per the germline V gene, CDR1 is SNHLY and CDR2 is FYNNEI. The CDR3 has 11 amino acids. This CDR3 is CASKYQETQYF. CDR3 coding DNA: TGTGCCAGCAAGTACCAAGAGACCCAGTACTTC.

This rearrangement joins TRBV11-3 to TRBJ2-7, with 8 bases matching TRBD1. CDR1 is SGHNT, CDR2 YENEEA, per germline. This CDR3 region has 13 residues. The J segment lost 6 bases and the V segment lost 3 bases, leaving 4 bases of the junction unmatched. The CDR3 nucleotides are TGTGCCAGCAGCTTGGACAGGGCAGGCGAGCAGTACTTC. Its translation is CASSLDRAGEQYF.

The chain combines TRBV6-5 with TRBJ2-7; a weak D match, TRBD2 (7 bases). Germline V gene lookup returns CDR1 MNHEY and CDR2 SVGAGI. With 6 bases removed from V and 7 bases from J, the gap between germline ends came to 10 bases. The CDR3 spans 11 residues. CDR3 DNA: TGTGCCAGCAGACAGGGAGGGGAGCAGTACTTC. It codes for CASRQGGEQYF.

In its sample, this clone was seen a few times. This chain links TRBV6-5 with TRBJ2-4; D ambiguous. V was trimmed by 2 bases and J by 7 bases, leaving 12 bases between them. Germline lookup yields CDR1 MNHEY and CDR2 SVGAGI. The CDR3 covers 14 residues. Here the CDR3 reads CASSYGSQANIQYF. The CDR3 nucleotides are TGTGCCAGCAGTTACGGGTCCCAGGCGAACATTCAGTACTTC.

This chain joins TRBV5-1 and TRBJ2-3; TRBD2 matches at 14 bases. Germline CDR1 is SGHRS and CDR2 is YFSETQ. The CDR3 is 16 residues long. Trimming at V came to 4 bases and at J to 4 bases, leaving 5 bases not matched to a gene. Here the CDR3 DNA reads TGCGCCAGCAGCCCGGGACTAGCGGGAGCCTCAGATACGCAGTATTTT. This codes for CASSPGLAGASDTQYF.

The chain combines TRBV14 with TRBJ1-1, with TRBD1 matching over 8 bases. The J segment lost 6 bases and the V segment lost 6 bases, leaving 12 bases of the junction unmatched. Looked up from germline, CDR1 is SGHDN and CDR2 is FVKESK. This CDR3 spans 15 amino acids. The CDR3 DNA follows: TGTGCCAGCAGTCGCGGACAGGGAAGAGTTTCTGAAGCTTTCTTT. The encoded protein is CASSRGQGRVSEAFF. Based on the CDR3 plus reference TRBV14 and TRBJ1-1, the full variable domain is EAGVTQFPSHSVIEKGQTVTLRCDPISGHDNLYWYRRVMGKEIKFLLHFVKESKQDESGMPNNRFLAERTGGTYSTLKVQPAELEDSGVYFCASSRGQGRVSEAFFGQGTRLTVV.

In its sample, this clone was seen once. This chain uses TRBV2 with TRBJ2-1, with 12 bases aligning to TRBD2. The CDR3 contains 14 residues. CDR1 SNHLY and CDR2 FYNNEI come from the germline V gene. With 1 base clipped from V and 11 bases from J, the junction kept 3 bases outside the gene matches. CDR3 DNA: TGTGCCAGCAGTGAAGTCCTAGCGGGAGGGAAGCAGTTCTTC. Residues: CASSEVLAGGKQFF.